These T cell receptor beta chains were read from a single sample in a study of CD8+CD57+ T cells in acquired aplastic anemia. TCRdb analysed the reads with MiXCR anew, one entry per CDR3 protein. The data show 250,000 to 350,000 distinct CDR3 sequences, 45% to 65% seen once. Specimen: sorted CD4+, CD8+, or CD8+CD57+ T cells (not recorded which) from PBMCs. Every receptor here comes from a human donor with severe aplastic anemia or a healthy control (not recorded which). Each CDR3 is given with its conserved first and last residue. The D gene is left open where the match is weak. The size of a clone is reported for some rows only, either as once, few or many, or as a class for expanded clones.

clone size: .; V gene: TRBV4-1; D gene: .; J gene: TRBJ2-4; CDR3 protein: CASSPGLQAKNIQYF; CDR3 DNA: TGCGCCAGCAGTCCGGGTCTACAAGCCAAAAACATTCAGTACTTC
clone size: .; V gene: TRBV5-1; D gene: .; J gene: TRBJ1-5; CDR3 protein: CASSFEPNQPQHF; CDR3 DNA: TGCGCCAGCAGCTTTGAGCCAAATCAGCCCCAGCATTTT
clone size: .; V gene: TRBV6-5; D gene: TRBD1; J gene: TRBJ2-5; CDR3 protein: CASSYGQGARETQYF; CDR3 DNA: TGTGCCAGCAGTTACGGTCAGGGGGCGAGGGAGACCCAGTACTTC
clone size: many; V gene: TRBV20-1; D gene: TRBD2; J gene: TRBJ2-3; CDR3 protein: CSLSRGGTDTQYF; CDR3 DNA: TGCAGTCTATCGCGGGGGGGGACAGATACGCAGTATTTT
clone size: few; V gene: TRBV15; D gene: .; J gene: TRBJ1-2; CDR3 protein: CATSRGKQGSYGYTF; CDR3 DNA: TGTGCCACCAGCAGAGGAAAACAGGGAAGCTATGGCTACACCTTC
clone size: .; V gene: TRBV30; D gene: TRBD2; J gene: TRBJ2-2; CDR3 protein: CAWSLAGNTGELFF; CDR3 DNA: TGTGCCTGGAGCCTAGCGGGTAACACCGGGGAGCTGTTTTTT
clone size: many; V gene: TRBV9; D gene: TRBD2; J gene: TRBJ2-3; CDR3 protein: CASKGLEGTDTQYF; CDR3 DNA: TGTGCCAGCAAAGGACTAGAGGGCACAGATACGCAGTATTTT
clone size: many; V gene: TRBV28; D gene: TRBD1; J gene: TRBJ1-6; CDR3 protein: CASSLPTGANSPLHF; CDR3 DNA: TGTGCCAGCAGTTTACCGACAGGGGCGAATTCACCCCTCCACTTT
clone size: .; V gene: TRBV4-2; D gene: .; J gene: TRBJ2-1; CDR3 protein: CASSQDPGSDSEQFF; CDR3 DNA: TGTGCCAGCAGCCAAGATCCGGGGAGCGACTCCGAGCAGTTCTTC
clone size: many; V gene: TRBV7-3; D gene: .; J gene: TRBJ2-7; CDR3 protein: CASSSFTGGEQYF; CDR3 DNA: TGTGCCAGCAGCTCCTTCACGGGCGGCGAGCAGTACTTC
clone size: many; V gene: TRBV30; D gene: .; J gene: TRBJ1-2; CDR3 protein: CAWSVAAYGYTF; CDR3 DNA: TGTGCCTGGAGTGTGGCAGCCTATGGCTACACCTTC
clone size: .; V gene: TRBV7-9; D gene: .; J gene: TRBJ2-3; CDR3 protein: CASSLNSTDTQYF; CDR3 DNA: TGTGCCAGCAGCTTGAATAGCACAGATACGCAGTATTTT
clone size: .; V gene: TRBV5-1; D gene: .; J gene: TRBJ2-3; CDR3 protein: CASRRDLSTDTQYF; CDR3 DNA: TGCGCCAGCAGACGGGACCTAAGCACAGATACGCAGTATTTT
clone size: many; V gene: TRBV28; D gene: .; J gene: TRBJ1-1; CDR3 protein: CASSSLSEAFF; CDR3 DNA: TGTGCCAGCAGTTCCTTATCAGAAGCTTTCTTT
clone size: many; V gene: TRBV7-9; D gene: .; J gene: TRBJ1-1; CDR3 protein: CASSLAGGAFF; CDR3 DNA: TGTGCCAGCAGCTTAGCAGGGGGTGCTTTCTTT
clone size: .; V gene: TRBV7-2; D gene: .; J gene: TRBJ1-5; CDR3 protein: CASSQGSRHPKPQHF; CDR3 DNA: TGTGCCAGCAGCCAGGGGTCCAGGCATCCTAAGCCCCAGCATTTT
clone size: .; V gene: TRBV11-2; D gene: TRBD2; J gene: TRBJ2-1; CDR3 protein: CASSLVSGGAGELFF; CDR3 DNA: TGTGCCAGCAGCCTCGTTAGCGGGGGGGCCGGGGAGCTGTTCTTC
clone size: .; V gene: TRBV20-1; D gene: TRBD2; J gene: TRBJ2-5; CDR3 protein: CSASSGGGQYF; CDR3 DNA: TGCAGTGCCAGTAGCGGGGGGGGTCAGTACTTC
clone size: few; V gene: TRBV27; D gene: .; J gene: TRBJ2-1; CDR3 protein: CASSLEVRTLGNEQFF; CDR3 DNA: TGTGCCAGCAGTCTAGAGGTCAGGACATTAGGCAATGAGCAGTTCTTC
clone size: many; V gene: TRBV9; D gene: TRBD2; J gene: TRBJ2-7; CDR3 protein: CASSPRWASGGEQYF; CDR3 DNA: TGTGCCAGCAGCCCTAGATGGGCTAGCGGGGGCGAGCAGTACTTC
clone size: .; V gene: TRBV2; D gene: .; J gene: TRBJ1-5; CDR3 protein: CARVGGSNQPQHF; CDR3 DNA: TGTGCTAGAGTGGGAGGTAGCAATCAGCCCCAGCATTTT
clone size: many; V gene: TRBV19; D gene: TRBD1; J gene: TRBJ2-5; CDR3 protein: CASRKIDRGQETQYF; CDR3 DNA: TGTGCCAGTAGAAAAATTGACAGGGGTCAAGAGACCCAGTACTTC
clone size: few; V gene: TRBV29-1; D gene: .; J gene: TRBJ2-2; CDR3 protein: CSVGILGTGELFF; CDR3 DNA: TGCAGCGTTGGGATACTAGGCACCGGGGAGCTGTTTTTT
clone size: many; V gene: TRBV20-1; D gene: TRBD2; J gene: TRBJ2-2; CDR3 protein: CSARRTSGGAGELFF; CDR3 DNA: TGCAGTGCTAGACGGACTAGCGGGGGGGCCGGGGAGCTGTTTTTT
clone size: once; V gene: TRBV5-1; D gene: TRBD1; J gene: TRBJ2-3; CDR3 protein: CASSWTGASTDTQYF; CDR3 DNA: TGCGCCAGCAGCTGGACAGGGGCGAGCACAGATACGCAATATTTT
clone size: many; V gene: TRBV11-2; D gene: .; J gene: TRBJ2-7; CDR3 protein: CASSLAFKQYF; CDR3 DNA: TGTGCCAGCAGCTTAGCCTTTAAGCAGTACTTC
clone size: .; V gene: TRBV7-6; D gene: TRBD2; J gene: TRBJ2-1; CDR3 protein: CASSNGRANEQFF; CDR3 DNA: TGTGCCAGCAGCAACGGGAGGGCCAATGAGCAGTTCTTC